One T cell receptor (beta chain) is described in this entry. The sample comes from a study of blood T cell repertoires in COVID-19. Study in general: Sites in the United States, Italy and Spain provided acute and convalescent COVID-19 samples.

Original processing notes: Nucleated cell number was recorded as an estimate derived from reference gene primer amplification. TCRdb keeps only in-frame clones here, not all; method: immunoSEQ multiplex PCR. The V and J calls and the clone size are those of that table, but D and trimming were determined from the DNA. This sample has about 160,000 clones, with around 80% found just once. Germline V CDR1 and CDR2: WNHNN, SYGVQD (reference sequence). V lost 0 bases, J lost 7 bases, and 6 bases stayed unmatched. The CDR3 extends over 17 amino acids. This clonotype was sampled from a human donor with acute or convalescent COVID-19. The donor label of this sample is uncertain. The sample consisted of peripheral blood. This chain uses TRBV10-1 with TRBJ1-6; 10 nucleotides align to TRBD1. This chain's CDR3 is CASSESKRGQGNSPLHF. In DNA form, the CDR3 reads TGCGCCAGCAGTGAGTCGAAGAGGGGACAGGGGAATTCACCCCTCCACTTT.